The 18 T cell receptor beta chains in this list originate from one sample, sequenced in a study of cytomegalovirus exposure and HLA in healthy donors. The PCR was carried out with 60 Vbeta primers and 13 Jbeta primers. Here immunoSEQ multiplex PCR was the method, and the copy in TCRdb shows in-frame clones only, minus some. The table has 130,000 or so clones, roughly four fifths seen once. Sequenced material: PBMCs. All receptors derive from a man between 18 and 29 years old in good health and CMV-seronegative.

This sequence joins TRBV11-2 and TRBJ1-1; possible D gene TRBD1, 5 bases. Germline-derived CDR1 and CDR2 are SGHAT and FQNNGV. V lost 5 bases and J lost 8, with 9 bases in between. This CDR3 is built from 11 residues. The CDR3 loop is CASSPTAEAFF. The CDR3 DNA is TGTGCCAGCAGCCCGACAGCAGAAGCTTTCTTT.

The J gene is TRBJ2-5, the V gene TRBV7-9; the match to TRBD1 covers 7 bases. Germline CDR1 is SEHNR and CDR2 is FQNEAQ (reference sequence). Trimming cost V 6 bases and J 5 bases; bases outside gene matches: 12. This CDR3 has 15 residues. The CDR3 nucleotides read TGTGCCAGCAGTTTTCAGGGGGACCCTTTGGAGACCCAGTACTTC. Protein: CASSFQGDPLETQYF.

The chain recombines TRBV2 with TRBJ2-7; D perhaps matches TRBD1 (5 bases). CDR1 is SNHLY, CDR2 FYNNEI, per germline. This CDR3 has 15 residues. Between the trimmed V and J ends, which lost 7 bases and 0 bases, there was a span of 16 bases. This CDR3 reads CASKRQTSGSYEQYF. CDR3 DNA: TGTGCCAGCAAACGACAGACTTCAGGCTCCTACGAGCAGTACTTC.

CDR3 DNA: TGTGCCAGTAGTCCCTGGACAGGGGCGGACGAGCAGTACTTC. It specifies CASSPWTGADEQYF. This sequence joins TRBV19 and TRBJ2-7, with 9 bases aligning to TRBD1. Germline V gene sequence: CDR1 LNHDA, CDR2 SQIVND (reference sequence). V shed 5 bases and J 5 bases; nucleotides not matched to a gene: 7. The CDR3 has 14 amino acids.

J is TRBJ1-5 and V is TRBV2; D ambiguous. Germline values: CDR1 SNHLY, CDR2 FYNNEI. The CDR3 extends over 15 amino acids. V was cut by 5 bases and J by 1 base, with 12 bases left in between. The CDR3 spells CASSSGRESNQPQHF. The CDR3 DNA sequence: TGTGCCAGCAGTTCCGGACGGGAGAGCAATCAGCCCCAGCATTTT.

CDR3: CASRPPGQATTDTQYF. CDR3 DNA: TGTGCCAGCAGACCGCCGGGACAGGCCACGACAGATACGCAGTATTTT. This rearrangement joins TRBV7-8 to TRBJ2-3, with 8 bases fitting TRBD1. V trimming: 6 bases; J trimming: 3 bases; junction bases outside the gene matches: 11. CDR1 is SGHVS and CDR2 is FQNEAQ in the germline V gene. The CDR3 length is 16 residues.

The CDR3, as DNA: TGTGCCAGCAGCTTAGTCGGCGGGATCCCCCGAGAGACCCAGTACTTC. It encodes CASSLVGGIPRETQYF. The V call is TRBV7-6, the J call TRBJ2-5; maybe TRBD2 (6 bases). V shed 1 base and J shed 4 bases, with 16 bases lying between them. The CDR3 is 16 amino acids. The V gene's germline CDR1 is SGHVS and CDR2 FNYEAQ. The full variable domain, in which reference TRBV7-6 and TRBJ2-5 provide the parts outside the CDR3, is GAGVSQSPRYKVTKRGQDVALRCDPISGHVSLYWYRQALGQGPEFLTYFNYEAQQDKSGLPNDRFSAERPEGSISTLTIQRTEQRDSAMYRCASSLVGGIPRETQYFGPGTRLLVL.

V is TRBV2 and J is TRBJ2-3; TRBD2 might be the D (5 bases). Germline CDR1 is SNHLY and CDR2 is FYNNEI. Trimming removed 7 bases from V and 3 bases from J, with 17 bases in between. This CDR3 spans 15 amino acids. CDR3 sequence (DNA): TGTGCCAGCAAGGCAACCGCCCCGGGGACAGATACGCAGTATTTT. Protein: CASKATAPGTDTQYF.

The rearrangement joins TRBV19 to TRBJ1-5; no definite D call. CDR3 size: 16 residues. Trimming cost V 5 bases and J 6 bases, with 20 bases left between them. The germline V gene has CDR1 LNHDA and CDR2 SQIVND (reference sequence). The DNA of the CDR3 is TGTGCCAGTAGTGGTTTCACGGCGGCCGGTGGTCAGCCCCAGCATTTT. This encodes CASSGFTAAGGQPQHF.

The genes are TRBV5-1 and TRBJ1-2; TRBD1 aligns across 9 bases. The CDR3 is 14 amino acids. Germline V lookup: CDR1 SGHRS, CDR2 YFSETQ. J gave up 4 bases and V 4 bases, and 5 bases lay outside the gene matches. Here the CDR3 reads CASSREDRGYGYTF. Here the CDR3 DNA reads TGCGCCAGCAGCAGAGAGGACAGGGGCTATGGCTACACCTTC.

V usage is TRBV11-2 and J usage is TRBJ2-3; 9 bases map to TRBD1. Unmatched junction bases numbered 6, after V lost 7 bases and J lost 4 bases. The germline gives CDR1 SGHAT, CDR2 FQNNGV. The length of the CDR3 is 14 residues. The CDR3 here is CASTGTGIADTQYF. DNA of the CDR3: TGTGCCAGCACCGGGACAGGGATTGCAGATACGCAGTATTTT.

This clone was observed once. The DNA for the CDR3 is TGTGCCAGCAGCTTAAGCGGGCGGGGAAGCACAGATACGCAGTATTTT. Translation gives CASSLSGRGSTDTQYF. The V and J genes are TRBV7-3 and TRBJ2-3; a weak D match, TRBD2 (6 bases). CDR1 and CDR2 (germline): SGHTA, FQGTGA. Trimming shortened V by 1 base and J by 0 bases, and 11 bases separated the two germline ends. The CDR3 is 16 amino acids.

This chain connects TRBV4-2 to TRBJ2-1; tentative D call: TRBD2 (7 bases). Germline-derived CDR1 and CDR2 are LGHNA and YNFKEQ. Trimming shortened V by 5 bases and J by 4 bases, and 18 bases separated the two germline ends. The CDR3 runs 16 residues. CDR3 DNA sequence: TGTGCCAGCAGCGAGCAAAGGGGGGGCCTGTACAATGAGCAGTTCTTC. This translates into CASSEQRGGLYNEQFF.

J is TRBJ1-6 and V is TRBV7-2; the match to TRBD1 covers 7 bases. This CDR3 has 15 residues. Germline trimming cut 0 bases from V and 7 bases from J; bases unmatched to any gene: 3. Per the germline V gene, CDR1 is SGHTA and CDR2 is FQGNSA. The CDR3 loop is CASSLALGQNSPLHF. CDR3 bases: TGTGCCAGCAGCTTAGCTCTGGGACAGAATTCACCCCTCCACTTT. Based on the CDR3 plus reference TRBV7-2 and TRBJ1-6, the full variable domain is GAGVSQSPSNKVTEKGKDVELRCDPISGHTALYWYRQSLGQGLEFLIYFQGNSAPDKSGLPSDRFSAERTGGSVSTLTIQRTQQEDSAVYLCASSLALGQNSPLHFGNGTRLTVT.

V gene TRBV7-9 combines with J gene TRBJ2-2; D is perhaps TRBD1 (5 bases). Germline V gives CDR1 SEHNR, CDR2 FQNEAQ (reference sequence). V lost 7 bases and J 4 bases, leaving 16 bases between the germline ends. This CDR3 is built from 15 residues. CDR3 in amino acids: CASNPWTTVTGELFF. The CDR3 DNA reads TGTGCCAGCAACCCTTGGACAACAGTCACCGGGGAGCTGTTTTTT.

In the case of this clone: The junction does not match germline at one end; this may be a read error. The gene calls are TRBV7-9 and TRBJ1-2; tentatively, D is TRBD1 (6 bases). This CDR3 spans 11 amino acids. Germline CDR1 SEHNR, CDR2 FQNEAQ (reference sequence). CDR3 amino acids: CSSSLGGGQLF. The CDR3 nucleotides read TGTTCCAGCAGCTTAGGGGGAGGACAACTCTTC.

The V and J genes are TRBV5-1 and TRBJ1-2; TRBD1 aligns across 7 bases. J was trimmed by 4 bases and V by 2 bases; bases with no gene match: 8. Germline CDR1 is SGHRS and CDR2 is YFSETQ. The CDR3 is 15 residues long. The CDR3 DNA sequence: TGCGCCAGCAGCTTTCGCCCCCAGGGGGGCTATGGCTACACCTTC. Translated, it gives CASSFRPQGGYGYTF.

The V and J genes are TRBV29-1 and TRBJ1-1; D might be TRBD1 (6 bases). Germline V CDR1 and CDR2: SQVTM, ANQGSEA. V was pared by 3 bases and J by 8 bases, with 13 bases between. The CDR3 length is 12 residues. The CDR3 bases are TGCAGCGTTGACGGATCGGGGACAGAAGCTTTCTTT. Translated, it gives CSVDGSGTEAFF.